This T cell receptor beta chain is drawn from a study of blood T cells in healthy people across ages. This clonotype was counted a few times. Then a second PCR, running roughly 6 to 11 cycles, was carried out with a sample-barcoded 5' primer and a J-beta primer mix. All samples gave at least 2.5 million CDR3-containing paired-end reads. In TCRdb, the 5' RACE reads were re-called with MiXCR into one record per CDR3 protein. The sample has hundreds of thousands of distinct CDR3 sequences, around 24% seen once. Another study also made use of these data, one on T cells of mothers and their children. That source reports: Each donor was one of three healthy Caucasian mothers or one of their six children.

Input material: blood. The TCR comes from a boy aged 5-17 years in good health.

CDR3 residues: CSVDPGTVQNTEAFF. The DNA for the CDR3 is TGCAGTGTAGACCCCGGGACAGTGCAAAACACTGAAGCTTTCTTT. This chain joins TRBV20-1 and TRBJ1-1; 7 nucleotides agree with TRBD1. Germline CDR1 is DFQATT and CDR2 is SNEGSKA (reference sequence). J gave up 2 bases and V 7 bases, and 13 bases lay outside the gene matches. The CDR3 has 15 residues.